The 9 T cell receptor beta chains below all came from one sample that was sequenced in a study of shared clonotypes between healthy human individuals. The repertoire was sequenced with immunoSEQ multiplex PCR; TCRdb's copy has only in-frame clones and lacks some. The sample records roughly 1,600,000 clones, roughly 98.5% being singletons. Material: naive CD4+ T cells sorted from blood. The sample's subset: CD45RA+ positively selected. Source of these receptors: a young man in good health.

This chain uses TRBV7-3 with TRBJ2-2; possibly TRBD1 for D (5 bases). Trimming took off 6 bases at V and 4 bases at J, with 15 bases between the two ends. The CDR3 covers 15 residues. Germline lookup yields CDR1 SGHTA and CDR2 FQGTGA. CDR3 nucleotides: TGTGCCAGCAGTCCGGCCCAGCAGGGCACCGGGGAGCTGTTTTTT. Translated: CASSPAQQGTGELFF.

The chain recombines TRBV5-1 with TRBJ2-5, with D unclear. Trimming took off 4 bases at V and 1 base at J, with 8 bases between the two ends. This CDR3 contains 13 residues. The germline V gene has CDR1 SGHRS and CDR2 YFSETQ. CDR3 amino acids: CASSGGSQETQYF. The CDR3 DNA reads as TGCGCCAGCAGCGGTGGCAGCCAAGAGACCCAGTACTTC.

The chain has TRBV28 and TRBJ2-7; no clear D. Germline V gene sequence: CDR1 MDHEN, CDR2 SYDVKM. The CDR3 runs to 13 residues. V dropped 3 bases and J dropped 5 bases, with 11 bases sitting between them. CDR3 sequence (DNA): TGTGCCAGCAGTTTCTCCAACCCACACGAGCAGTACTTC. Residues: CASSFSNPHEQYF.

The V and J genes are TRBV11-3 and TRBJ2-6; D gene ambiguous. CDR1 is SGHNT, CDR2 YENEEA, per germline. With 5 bases removed from V and 5 bases from J, the gap between germline ends came to 22 bases. The CDR3 runs 18 residues. The CDR3 loop is CASSVNSISQSRANVLTF. For the CDR3, the DNA is TGTGCCAGCAGCGTTAACTCGATCTCGCAAAGTCGGGCCAACGTCCTGACTTTC.

The V and J genes are TRBV7-9 and TRBJ2-7; TRBD2 aligns across 9 bases. The germline CDR1 and CDR2 sequences are SEHNR and FQNEAQ (reference sequence). V lost 5 bases, J lost 4 bases, and 12 bases stayed unmatched. The CDR3 has 16 residues. CDR3 loop: CASSPYSGRGLYEQYF. The DNA for the CDR3 is TGTGCCAGCAGCCCCTATAGCGGGAGAGGGTTGTACGAGCAGTACTTC.

Only one count was recorded for this clone. V is TRBV28 and J is TRBJ2-3; 11 positions match TRBD2. V lost 8 bases and J lost 3; bases outside the gene matches: 7. Germline V gene lookup returns CDR1 MDHEN and CDR2 SYDVKM. The CDR3 length is 15 residues. The CDR3, as DNA: TGTGCCAGCGGGACTAGCGGAATTGTGACAGATACGCAGTATTTT. It yields the protein CASGTSGIVTDTQYF.

Concerning this clone itself: Other DNA sequences in the same sample also yield this CDR3. The rearrangement joins TRBV19 to TRBJ1-1; D gene ambiguous. Trimming removed 5 bases at V and 1 base at J, with 5 bases between. This CDR3 region has 12 residues. Germline-derived CDR1 and CDR2 are LNHDA and SQIVND (reference sequence). The CDR3 nucleotides read TGTGCCAGTAGTCCCCGGAACACTGAAGCTTTCTTT. Encoded protein: CASSPRNTEAFF.

The V gene is TRBV7-2, the J gene TRBJ2-1, with 8 bases identical to TRBD1. The V and J ends lost 3 bases and 5 bases, in that order; junction bases with no gene match: 3. The CDR3 sequence is 14 residues long. Per germline, CDR1 SGHTA and CDR2 FQGNSA. DNA of the CDR3: TGTGCCAGCAGCTTCGACAGGGGACACAATGAGCAGTTCTTC. It translates to CASSFDRGHNEQFF.

The rearrangement links TRBV7-2 to TRBJ2-7, with 7 positions matching TRBD1. From germline, CDR1 is SGHTA and CDR2 FQGNSA. The CDR3 spans 15 residues. V lost 7 bases to trimming and J lost 5 bases; unmatched junction nucleotides: 14. CDR3 amino acids: CASIKAGTVDHEQYF. DNA for the CDR3: TGTGCCAGCATCAAAGCCGGGACAGTTGACCACGAGCAGTACTTC. Full variable domain (rest looked up from reference TRBV7-2 and TRBJ2-7): GAGVSQSPSNKVTEKGKDVELRCDPISGHTALYWYRQSLGQGLEFLIYFQGNSAPDKSGLPSDRFSAERTGGSVSTLTIQRTQQEDSAVYLCASIKAGTVDHEQYFGPGTRLTVT.